This T cell receptor (beta chain) was identified during a study of cytomegalovirus exposure and HLA in healthy donors. The study ran its PCR with 60 Vbeta and 13 Jbeta primers. The method was immunoSEQ multiplex PCR; TCRdb's version includes in-frame clones alone and lacks a portion of them. The profile shows about 150,000 clones, approximately 82% of them singletons. The germline V gene has CDR1 MGHDK and CDR2 SYGVNS. The CDR3 runs 15 residues. The trim removed 11 bases at V and 1 base at J, leaving 12 bases unmatched. This clone was counted a single time. The rearrangement joins TRBV25-1 to TRBJ2-3; TRBD2 agrees at 7 bases. The receptor's source is a woman aged 45-65 years in good health and CMV-seropositive. The source material was PBMCs. Here the CDR3 DNA reads TGTGCCGGGGGGGGTTCGAGGGGTGGCACAGATACGCAGTATTTT. This translates into CAGGGSRGGTDTQYF.